Described below is a single T cell receptor beta chain sequence and its context. The CDR3 consists of 13 residues. Germline CDR1 GTSNPN, CDR2 SVGIG (reference sequence). With 7 bases clipped from V and 0 bases from J, the junction kept 6 bases outside the gene matches. These data are taken from a study of cytomegalovirus exposure and HLA in healthy donors. The wider study: Sequencing of some 200 million T cells in an earlier analysis found around 100 million unique TCR beta sequences.

The primer mix had 60 Vbeta and 13 Jbeta primers. Clones were sequenced by immunoSEQ multiplex PCR, and TCRdb holds only the in-frame ones, with some missing. The repertoire holds 90,000 to 120,000 clones, more than 75% seen once, with about 5.7% in the top ten. Sequencing used PBMCs. The chain joins TRBV30 to TRBJ2-7; 7 bases agree with TRBD2. The TCR sequence derives from a woman aged 18 to 35 in good health and CMV-seropositive. CDR3: CAFERDYSYEQYF. The CDR3 DNA sequence: TGTGCCTTTGAGCGGGACTACTCCTACGAGCAGTACTTC.